Presented here are 32 T cell receptor beta chains from one specimen sequenced in a study of cytomegalovirus exposure and HLA in healthy donors. Both 60 Vbeta primers and 13 Jbeta primers went into the PCR. Measured with immunoSEQ multiplex PCR; TCRdb has only the in-frame clones, and not every one. The sample holds 150,000 to 170,000 clones, 70% to 90% seen once. Sequencing was performed on PBMCs. The receptors come from a woman in her thirties or forties in good health and CMV-seropositive.

The V and J genes are TRBV9 and TRBJ2-6; D might be TRBD1 (6 bases). The V and J ends lost 4 bases and 0 bases respectively, with 14 bases between them. Per germline, CDR1 SGDLS and CDR2 YYNGEE. This CDR3 region has 17 residues. The chain's CDR3 is CASSLQGPSSGANVLTF. CDR3 nucleotide sequence: TGTGCCAGCAGCTTACAGGGCCCTAGCTCTGGGGCCAACGTCCTGACTTTC.

This chain connects TRBV19 to TRBJ2-2; TRBD1 aligns across 9 bases. V dropped 6 bases and J dropped 9; count of bases not matched to a gene: 11. Germline V gene sequence: CDR1 LNHDA, CDR2 SQIVND (reference sequence). CDR3 length: 15 amino acids. The CDR3 coding sequence is TGTGCCAGTAGCCCCGGGACAGGGTTAACCAGGGAGCTGTTTTTT. It is translated as CASSPGTGLTRELFF.

V gene TRBV7-9 combines with J gene TRBJ1-2, with 7 bases fitting TRBD1. The ends lost 5 bases at V and 2 bases at J; junction bases unmatched: 17. Per germline, CDR1 SEHNR and CDR2 FQNEAQ (reference sequence). This CDR3 comprises 18 residues. The CDR3 DNA reads TGTGCCAGCAGCACAGGGGTTATTCGAGGAGGGGGCAACTATGGCTACACCTTC. Encoded protein: CASSTGVIRGGGNYGYTF.

The chain joins TRBV6-1 to TRBJ2-7; 9 bases fit TRBD2. The length of the CDR3 is 17 residues. Trimming removed 1 base from V and 3 bases from J; junction bases left unmatched: 10. Germline V gives CDR1 MNHNS, CDR2 SASEGT. CDR3 nucleotides: TGTGCCAGCAGTGAAGTAAGAGCGCGGGAGGGAATCTACGAGCAGTACTTC. Translation gives CASSEVRAREGIYEQYF.

The genes are TRBV19 and TRBJ1-2; D gene unclear. This CDR3 spans 15 amino acids. CDR1 and CDR2 from the germline V gene are LNHDA and SQIVND (reference sequence). V gave up 4 bases and J gave up 8 bases, with 20 bases separating them. CDR3 nucleotide sequence: TGTGCCAGTAGTAGGAAAGGATCTTGGGAGTTCGGCTACACCTTC. It translates to CASSRKGSWEFGYTF.

This clone was seen a few times. This chain connects TRBV19 to TRBJ2-7; TRBD2 aligns across 12 bases. Germline CDR1 LNHDA, CDR2 SQIVND (reference sequence). The CDR3 consists of 14 residues. V gave up 4 bases and J gave up 7 bases; unmatched junction bases: 5. CDR3 nucleotide sequence: TGTGCCAGTAGTAGACTAGCGGGAGTGATGGAGCAGTACTTC. As protein: CASSRLAGVMEQYF.

This rearrangement joins TRBV4-2 to TRBJ2-7; 13 positions agree with TRBD2. Trimming took 3 bases from V and 4 from J; bases not matched to a gene: 9. The germline V gene has CDR1 LGHNA and CDR2 YNFKEQ. The CDR3 loop spans 17 amino acids. The CDR3 loop reads CASSHTPGLAGSYEQYF. As DNA, the CDR3 is TGTGCCAGCAGCCATACCCCGGGACTAGCGGGGAGTTACGAGCAGTACTTC.

The rearrangement uses TRBV25-1 and TRBJ2-2, with D possibly being TRBD2 (5 bases). CDR3 length: 15 amino acids. Trimming stripped 2 bases from V and 1 base from J, with 8 bases between. From germline, CDR1 is MGHDK and CDR2 SYGVNS. CDR3 sequence: CASSELSGNTGELFF. The DNA of the CDR3 is TGTGCCAGCAGTGAACTGAGCGGGAACACCGGGGAGCTGTTTTTT.

This rearrangement joins TRBV10-3 to TRBJ2-5; weak D call: TRBD1 (5 bases). This CDR3 spans 13 amino acids. Germline-derived CDR1 and CDR2 are ENHRY and SYGVKD. Trimming cost V 6 bases and J 9 bases, with 17 bases left between them. CDR3 coding DNA: TGTGCCATCAGCTCGACAGCCGAATCGGCCCAGTACTTC. Protein product: CAISSTAESAQYF.

The rearrangement links TRBV27 to TRBJ2-7; D call uncertain. With 5 bases removed from V and 6 bases from J, the gap between germline ends came to 17 bases. The CDR3 runs 14 residues. Looked up from germline, CDR1 is MNHEY and CDR2 is SMNVEV (reference sequence). The DNA of the CDR3 is TGTGCCAGCAGTGAAGCGACGGCGCGAGGCGAGCAGTACTTC. Encoded protein: CASSEATARGEQYF.

V gene TRBV6-1 combines with J gene TRBJ2-1, with D tentatively TRBD1 (5 bases). Germline CDR1 is MNHNS and CDR2 is SASEGT. This CDR3 spans 15 amino acids. The V end lost 2 bases, the J end lost 12 bases, and 20 bases lay between the germline ends. The CDR3 nucleotides read TGTGCCAGCAGTGAAAGGTCAGGGTCTACAATTTGGCAGTTCTTC. It translates to CASSERSGSTIWQFF.

On this clone: A read error may produce the germline difference seen at one junction end. CDR3 region: CASGLGQSTYEQYF. CDR3 nucleotide sequence: TGCGCCTCGGGACTGGGACAGTCTACCTACGAGCAGTACTTC. This chain uses TRBV10-3 with TRBJ2-7, with D possibly TRBD1 on 7 matching bases. Germline values: CDR1 ENHRY, CDR2 SYGVKD. CDR3 size: 14 residues.

This clone was seen a handful of times. The V call is TRBV2, the J call TRBJ1-1, with a possible D match to TRBD1 (6 bases). Trimming removed 3 bases from V and 3 bases from J, with 8 bases in between. Germline V gene lookup returns CDR1 SNHLY and CDR2 FYNNEI. The CDR3 has 13 amino acids. The CDR3 sequence: CASSDRTDTEAFF. In nucleotides, the CDR3 is TGTGCCAGCAGTGACCGGACAGACACTGAAGCTTTCTTT.

This chain links TRBV18 with TRBJ1-1; tentatively, D is TRBD1 (5 bases). Trimming pared 2 bases from V and 1 base from J, leaving 23 bases between. CDR1 KGHSH and CDR2 LQKENI come from the germline V gene. The length of the CDR3 is 19 residues. CDR3: CASSPKDQPQGSGNTEAFF. The CDR3 region has the DNA TGTGCCAGCTCACCAAAGGACCAGCCTCAGGGTTCGGGGAACACTGAAGCTTTCTTT.

This clone was observed a handful of times. Other DNA sequences from this sample encode an identical CDR3 as well. V is TRBV19 and J is TRBJ1-5; D unclear. V was trimmed by 3 bases and J by 7 bases, leaving 7 bases between them. The CDR3 contains 12 residues. Germline-derived CDR1 and CDR2 are LNHDA and SQIVND (reference sequence). The CDR3 nucleotides are TGTGCCAGTAGTATGCTCGGGCAGCCCCAGCATTTT. It specifies CASSMLGQPQHF.

The V gene is TRBV4-1, the J gene TRBJ2-1; 7 positions match TRBD2. Germline loops: CDR1 MGHRA, CDR2 YSYEKL. This CDR3 region has 17 residues. J was trimmed by 6 bases and V by 1 base; bases with no gene match: 12. The CDR3 loop reads CASSQAPSASGSNEQFF. CDR3 nucleotide sequence: TGCGCCAGCAGCCAAGCCCCTAGCGCTAGCGGCTCCAATGAGCAGTTCTTC.

This chain links TRBV19 with TRBJ2-1, with D perhaps matching TRBD2 (6 bases). The CDR3 sequence is 17 residues long. Trimming cost V 3 bases and J 2 bases, with 17 bases left between them. Germline loops: CDR1 LNHDA, CDR2 SQIVND (reference sequence). The CDR3 sequence is CASSIFPGVTTYNEQFF. In DNA, the CDR3 is TGTGCCAGTAGTATTTTTCCGGGAGTAACCACCTACAATGAGCAGTTCTTC.

V usage is TRBV4-2 and J usage is TRBJ1-1, with unresolved D. The V end lost 3 bases, the J end lost 1 base, and 15 bases lay between the germline ends. The CDR3 is made up of 16 amino acids. From germline, CDR1 is LGHNA and CDR2 YNFKEQ. As DNA, the CDR3 is TGTGCCAGCAGCCACCAGCCTGGACGGGAGAACACTGAAGCTTTCTTT. Protein product: CASSHQPGRENTEAFF.

V gene TRBV29-1 combines with J gene TRBJ2-1, with 11 bases that match TRBD2. V lost 7 bases, J lost 2 bases, and 4 bases stayed unmatched. The length of the CDR3 is 14 residues. Germline V CDR1 and CDR2: SQVTM, ANQGSEA. CDR3 protein: CSGSGRAAYNEQFF. Here the CDR3 DNA reads TGCAGCGGTAGCGGGAGGGCCGCCTACAATGAGCAGTTCTTC.

The chain carries TRBV27 and TRBJ1-1, with 7 bases matching TRBD1. Losses at the gene ends were 5 bases for V and 0 bases for J; bases not matched to a gene: 12. Germline V gives CDR1 MNHEY, CDR2 SMNVEV (reference sequence). This CDR3 region has 17 residues. CDR3 sequence reads: CASSTRTGGIVNTEAFF. As DNA, the CDR3 is TGTGCCAGCAGTACCCGGACAGGCGGGATCGTGAACACTGAAGCTTTCTTT.

This rearrangement joins TRBV30 to TRBJ1-1; D call uncertain. V shed 5 bases and J shed 1 base, with 26 bases lying between them. Germline lookup yields CDR1 GTSNPN and CDR2 SVGIG (reference sequence). The length of the CDR3 is 18 residues. The CDR3 bases are TGTGCCTGGGAGGGATACGGAGTACAGCGCCGGGGGAACACTGAAGCTTTCTTT. It is translated as CAWEGYGVQRRGNTEAFF.

This clone has more than one count but fewer than ten. The gene calls are TRBV28 and TRBJ2-5; 9 bases match TRBD1. The CDR3 spans 15 residues. CDR1 MDHEN and CDR2 SYDVKM come from the germline V gene. V dropped 2 bases and J dropped 2; count of bases not matched to a gene: 3. CDR3: CASSLGGQGQETQYF. The CDR3 DNA is TGTGCCAGCAGTTTAGGGGGACAGGGACAAGAGACCCAGTACTTC.

V gene TRBV30 combines with J gene TRBJ2-7; the D is unclear. Per germline, CDR1 GTSNPN and CDR2 SVGIG (reference sequence). The V gene lost 2 bases and the J gene lost 0 bases, with 5 bases spanning the gap. CDR3 length: 12 amino acids. CDR3 region: CAWSQNSYEQYF. CDR3 in DNA: TGTGCCTGGAGTCAGAACTCCTACGAGCAGTACTTC.

V is TRBV15 and J is TRBJ2-7, with TRBD1 matching 9 bases. The CDR3 is made up of 16 amino acids. V lost 1 base to trimming and J lost 1 base; unmatched junction nucleotides: 5. Germline CDR1 and CDR2: LNHNV and YYDKDF (reference sequence). In DNA, the CDR3 is TGTGCCACCAGCAGAGTGGGGACAGGGTCATCCTACGAGCAGTACTTC. This sequence encodes CATSRVGTGSSYEQYF. The full variable domain, completed using reference TRBV15 and TRBJ2-7, is DAMVIQNPRYQVTQFGKPVTLSCSQTLNHNVMYWYQQKSSQAPKLLFHYYDKDFNNEADTPDNFQSRRPNTSFCFLDIRSPGLGDTAMYLCATSRVGTGSSYEQYFGPGTRLTVT.

The V and J genes are TRBV15 and TRBJ1-4; D perhaps matches TRBD1 (6 bases). CDR1 and CDR2 (germline): LNHNV, YYDKDF (reference sequence). The V end was cut by 0 bases, the J end by 6 bases, with 14 bases between. This CDR3 region has 16 residues. CDR3: CATSRDKGVGDEKLFF. CDR3 in DNA: TGTGCCACCAGCAGAGATAAGGGGGTAGGGGATGAAAAACTGTTTTTT.

V and J are TRBV2 and TRBJ2-3; maybe TRBD2 (6 bases). Germline values: CDR1 SNHLY, CDR2 FYNNEI. With 4 bases removed from V and 5 bases from J, the gap between germline ends came to 10 bases. CDR3 length equals 13 residues. The CDR3: CASSAGEVDTQYF. The CDR3 nucleotides are TGTGCCAGCAGTGCGGGAGAGGTAGATACGCAGTATTTT.

The gene calls are TRBV5-1 and TRBJ2-5, with D maybe TRBD2 (6 bases). Per the germline V gene, CDR1 is SGHRS and CDR2 is YFSETQ. Trimming stripped 1 base from V and 5 bases from J, with 12 bases between. The length of the CDR3 is 14 residues. The CDR3 sequence is CASSLREYAETQYF. Written as DNA, the CDR3 is TGCGCCAGCAGCTTGCGGGAGTATGCGGAGACCCAGTACTTC.

The chain joins TRBV5-1 to TRBJ1-5; 10 nucleotides line up with TRBD1. The V segment lost 0 bases and the J segment 6 bases; nucleotides outside the gene matches: 3. Germline V gene data show CDR1 as SGHRS and CDR2 as YFSETQ. The CDR3 is 15 amino acids. CDR3 loop: CASSLGDRGSQPQHF. In DNA form, the CDR3 reads TGCGCCAGCAGCTTGGGGGACAGGGGAAGTCAGCCCCAGCATTTT.

The V gene is TRBV4-1, the J gene TRBJ2-7; D gene unclear. This CDR3 spans 12 amino acids. CDR1 MGHRA and CDR2 YSYEKL come from the germline V gene. V was shortened by 6 bases and J by 3 bases, with 9 bases between the two germline ends. The CDR3 region is CASSRPSYEQYF. In DNA, the CDR3 is TGCGCCAGCAGTCGACCTAGCTACGAGCAGTACTTC.

The chain uses TRBV5-1 and TRBJ2-1; TRBD1 matches at 12 bases. J was trimmed by 4 bases and V by 3 bases; bases with no gene match: 20. Germline values: CDR1 SGHRS, CDR2 YFSETQ. The CDR3 sequence is 21 residues long. CDR3 amino acids: CASSSGTGGAGLLAGYNEQFF. CDR3 nucleotide sequence: TGCGCCAGCAGCTCGGGGACAGGGGGCGCGGGACTACTAGCGGGTTACAATGAGCAGTTCTTC.

In regard to this clone: Relative to the germline gene, one junction end is altered; a read error may explain this. The V and J genes are TRBV7-7 and TRBJ2-7; 9 bases map to TRBD1. The CDR3 is 14 residues long. Germline V gene sequence: CDR1 SSHAT, CDR2 FNYEAQ (reference sequence). CDR3 in amino acids: CASSAGQGLNEQYF. In nucleotides, the CDR3 is TGTGCTAGCAGCGCTGGACAGGGGCTCAACGAGCAGTACTTC.

The J gene is TRBJ2-5, the V gene TRBV7-8; D is undetermined. The germline gives CDR1 SGHVS, CDR2 FQNEAQ. The V gene lost 7 bases and the J gene lost 0 bases, with 6 bases spanning the gap. This CDR3 region has 12 residues. This CDR3 is CASTPYQETQYF. The CDR3, as DNA: TGTGCCAGCACCCCGTACCAAGAGACCCAGTACTTC.